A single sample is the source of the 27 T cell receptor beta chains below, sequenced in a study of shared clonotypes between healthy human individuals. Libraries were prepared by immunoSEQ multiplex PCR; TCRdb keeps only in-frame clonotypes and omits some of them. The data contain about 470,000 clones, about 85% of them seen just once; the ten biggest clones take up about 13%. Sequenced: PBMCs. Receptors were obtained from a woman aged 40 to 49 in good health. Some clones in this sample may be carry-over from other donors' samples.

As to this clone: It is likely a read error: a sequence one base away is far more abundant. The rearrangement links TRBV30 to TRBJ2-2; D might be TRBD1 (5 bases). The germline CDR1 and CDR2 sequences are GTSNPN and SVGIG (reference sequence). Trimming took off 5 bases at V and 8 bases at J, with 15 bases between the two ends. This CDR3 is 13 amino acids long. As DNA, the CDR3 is TGTGCCTGGGGTATCAGGGAAGTGGGGGAGCTGTTTTTT. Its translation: CAWGIREVGELFF.

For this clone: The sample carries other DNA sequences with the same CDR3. CDR3 in amino acids: CASSPDGTYEQYF. CDR3 bases: TGTGCCAGCTCACCGGACGGAACCTACGAGCAGTACTTC. The chain combines TRBV18 with TRBJ2-7; D not resolved. Trimming took off 3 bases at V and 2 bases at J, with 8 bases between the two ends. Per germline, CDR1 KGHSH and CDR2 LQKENI. CDR3 length: 13 amino acids.

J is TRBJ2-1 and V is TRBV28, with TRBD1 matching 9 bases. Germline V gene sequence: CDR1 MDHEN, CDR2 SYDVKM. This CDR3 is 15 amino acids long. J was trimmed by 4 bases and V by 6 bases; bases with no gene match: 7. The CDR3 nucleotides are TGTGCCAGCAGGCGGTGGGACAGGGAATACAATGAGCAGTTCTTC. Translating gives CASRRWDREYNEQFF.

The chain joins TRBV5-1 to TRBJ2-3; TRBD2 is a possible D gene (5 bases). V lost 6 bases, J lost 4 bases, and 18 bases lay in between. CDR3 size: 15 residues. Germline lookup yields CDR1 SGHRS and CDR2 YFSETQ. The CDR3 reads CASNREPDLPDTQYF. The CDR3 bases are TGCGCCAGCAACCGGGAACCAGACCTCCCAGATACGCAGTATTTT.

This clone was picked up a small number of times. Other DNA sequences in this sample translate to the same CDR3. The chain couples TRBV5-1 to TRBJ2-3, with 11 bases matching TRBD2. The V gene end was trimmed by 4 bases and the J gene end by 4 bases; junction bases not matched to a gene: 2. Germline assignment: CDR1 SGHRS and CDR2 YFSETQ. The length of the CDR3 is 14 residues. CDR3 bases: TGCGCCAGCAGCCCGGGACTAGCGGCAGATACGCAGTATTTT. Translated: CASSPGLAADTQYF.

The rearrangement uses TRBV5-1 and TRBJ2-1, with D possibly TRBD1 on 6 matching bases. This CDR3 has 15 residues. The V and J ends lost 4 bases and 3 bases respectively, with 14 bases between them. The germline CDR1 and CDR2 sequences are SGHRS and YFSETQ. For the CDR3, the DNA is TGCGCCAGCAGCATTGCCCAGGGGCTCTACAATGAGCAGTTCTTC. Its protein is CASSIAQGLYNEQFF.

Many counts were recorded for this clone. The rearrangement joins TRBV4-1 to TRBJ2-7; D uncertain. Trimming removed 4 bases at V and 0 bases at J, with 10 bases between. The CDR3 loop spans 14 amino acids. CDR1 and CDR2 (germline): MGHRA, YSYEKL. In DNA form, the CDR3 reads TGCGCCAGCAGCCTACAGAGGTACTCCTACGAGCAGTACTTC. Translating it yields CASSLQRYSYEQYF.

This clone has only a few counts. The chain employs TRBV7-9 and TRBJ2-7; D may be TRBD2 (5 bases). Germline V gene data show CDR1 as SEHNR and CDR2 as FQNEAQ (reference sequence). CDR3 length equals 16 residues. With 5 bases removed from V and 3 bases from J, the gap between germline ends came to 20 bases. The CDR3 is CASSPNVTTRRYEQYF. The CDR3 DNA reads TGTGCCAGCAGCCCCAATGTGACTACCCGGCGCTACGAGCAGTACTTC.

The CDR3: CASSKVTSARSADTQYF. The CDR3 DNA is TGCGCCAGCAGCAAAGTGACTAGCGCCCGGAGTGCAGATACGCAGTATTTT. The genes are TRBV5-1 and TRBJ2-3; 8 bases match TRBD2. The CDR3 is 17 residues long. The junction had 14 bases not matched to a gene; V was cut back by 4 bases and J by 4 bases. Germline V gives CDR1 SGHRS, CDR2 YFSETQ. The full variable domain, rest sourced from reference TRBV5-1 and TRBJ2-3, is KAGVTQTPRYLIKTRGQQVTLSCSPISGHRSVSWYQQTPGQGLQFLFEYFSETQRNKGNFPGRFSGRQFSNSRSEMNVSTLELGDSALYLCASSKVTSARSADTQYFGPGTRLTVL.

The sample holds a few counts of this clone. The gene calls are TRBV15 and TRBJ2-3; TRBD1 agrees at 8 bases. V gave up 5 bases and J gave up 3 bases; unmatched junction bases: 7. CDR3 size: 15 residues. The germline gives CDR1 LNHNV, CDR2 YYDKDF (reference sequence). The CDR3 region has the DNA TGTGCCACCAGCTTCGACAGGGGATATACAGATACGCAGTATTTT. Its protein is CATSFDRGYTDTQYF.

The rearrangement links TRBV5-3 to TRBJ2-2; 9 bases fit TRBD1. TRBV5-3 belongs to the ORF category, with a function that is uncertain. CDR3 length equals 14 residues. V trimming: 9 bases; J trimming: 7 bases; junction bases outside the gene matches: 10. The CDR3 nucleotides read TGTGCCATGCGACAGGGGGACCTAAACGGGGAGCTGTTTTTT. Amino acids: CAMRQGDLNGELFF.

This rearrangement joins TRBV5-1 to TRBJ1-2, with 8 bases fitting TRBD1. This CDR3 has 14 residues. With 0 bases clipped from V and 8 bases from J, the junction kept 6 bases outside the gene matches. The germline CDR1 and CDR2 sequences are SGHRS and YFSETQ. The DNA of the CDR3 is TGCGCCAGCAGCTTGGGGGGGACAGGCCTCGGCTACACCTTC. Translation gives CASSLGGTGLGYTF.

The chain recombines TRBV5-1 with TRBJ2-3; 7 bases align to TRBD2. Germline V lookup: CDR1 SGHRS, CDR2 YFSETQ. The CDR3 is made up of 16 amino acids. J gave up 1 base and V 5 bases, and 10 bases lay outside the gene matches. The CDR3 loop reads CASSELGGYRTDTQYF. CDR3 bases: TGCGCCAGCAGTGAGCTGGGAGGGTATCGCACAGATACGCAGTATTTT.

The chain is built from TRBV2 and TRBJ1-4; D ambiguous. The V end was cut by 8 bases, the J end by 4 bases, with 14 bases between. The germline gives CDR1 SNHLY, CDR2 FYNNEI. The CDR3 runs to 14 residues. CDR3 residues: CASASSTYNEKLFF. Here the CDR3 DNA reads TGTGCCAGCGCCTCTTCAACCTATAATGAAAAACTGTTTTTT. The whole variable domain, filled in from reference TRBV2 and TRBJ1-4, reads EPEVTQTPSHQVTQMGQEVILRCVPISNHLYFYWYRQILGQKVEFLVSFYNNEISEKSEIFDDQFSVERPDGSNFTLKIRSTKLEDSAMYFCASASSTYNEKLFFGSGTQLSVL.

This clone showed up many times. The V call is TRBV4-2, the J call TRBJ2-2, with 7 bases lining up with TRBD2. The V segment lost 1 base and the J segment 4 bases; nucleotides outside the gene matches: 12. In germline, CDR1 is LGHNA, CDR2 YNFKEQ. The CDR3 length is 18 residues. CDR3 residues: CASSQVGAGASGTGELFF. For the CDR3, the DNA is TGTGCCAGCAGCCAAGTCGGGGCGGGAGCTTCGGGCACCGGGGAGCTGTTTTTT.

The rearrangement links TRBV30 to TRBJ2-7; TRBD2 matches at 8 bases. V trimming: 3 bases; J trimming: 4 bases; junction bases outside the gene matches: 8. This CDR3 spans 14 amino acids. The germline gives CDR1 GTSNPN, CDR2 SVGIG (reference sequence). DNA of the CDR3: TGTGCCTGGAGGGAGCGGGAGTGGCGATACGAGCAGTACTTC. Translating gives CAWREREWRYEQYF.

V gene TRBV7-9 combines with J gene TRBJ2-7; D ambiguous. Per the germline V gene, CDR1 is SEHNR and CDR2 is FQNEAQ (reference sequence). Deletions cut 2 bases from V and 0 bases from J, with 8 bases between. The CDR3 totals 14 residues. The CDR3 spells CASSLFGDSYEQYF. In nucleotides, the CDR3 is TGTGCCAGCAGCTTATTTGGGGACTCCTACGAGCAGTACTTC.

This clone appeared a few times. The CDR3 region is CASSFYPNTEAFF. As DNA, the CDR3 is TGTGCCAGCAGTTTTTACCCGAACACTGAAGCTTTCTTT. The chain uses TRBV28 and TRBJ1-1; D is uncertain. V dropped 3 bases and J dropped 1 base, with 6 bases sitting between them. Germline V gene data show CDR1 as MDHEN and CDR2 as SYDVKM. The CDR3 extends over 13 amino acids.

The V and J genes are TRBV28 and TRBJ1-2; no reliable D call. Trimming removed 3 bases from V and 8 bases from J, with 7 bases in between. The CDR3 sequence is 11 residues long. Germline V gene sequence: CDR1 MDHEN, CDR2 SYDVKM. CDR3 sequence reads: CASSFGWGYTF. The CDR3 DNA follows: TGTGCCAGCAGTTTCGGATGGGGCTACACCTTC.

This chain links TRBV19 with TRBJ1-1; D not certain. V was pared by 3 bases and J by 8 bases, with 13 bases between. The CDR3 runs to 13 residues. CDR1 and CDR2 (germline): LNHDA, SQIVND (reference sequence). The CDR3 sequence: CASSIDSTDEAFF. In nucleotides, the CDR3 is TGTGCCAGTAGTATCGACTCGACGGACGAAGCTTTCTTT.

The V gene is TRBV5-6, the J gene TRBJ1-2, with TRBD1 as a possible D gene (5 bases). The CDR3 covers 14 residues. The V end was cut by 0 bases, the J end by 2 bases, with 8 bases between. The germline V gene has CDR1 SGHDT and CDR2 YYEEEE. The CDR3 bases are TGTGCCAGCAGCTTGGTGGGGGTAAACTATGGCTACACCTTC. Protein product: CASSLVGVNYGYTF.

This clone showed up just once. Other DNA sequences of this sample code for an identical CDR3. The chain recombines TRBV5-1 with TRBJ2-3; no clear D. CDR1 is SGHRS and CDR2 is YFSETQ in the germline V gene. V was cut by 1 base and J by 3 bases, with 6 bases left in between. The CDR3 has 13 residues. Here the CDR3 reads CASSLLGTDTQYF. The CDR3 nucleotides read TGCGCCAGCAGCTTGTTAGGGACAGATACGCAGTATTTT.

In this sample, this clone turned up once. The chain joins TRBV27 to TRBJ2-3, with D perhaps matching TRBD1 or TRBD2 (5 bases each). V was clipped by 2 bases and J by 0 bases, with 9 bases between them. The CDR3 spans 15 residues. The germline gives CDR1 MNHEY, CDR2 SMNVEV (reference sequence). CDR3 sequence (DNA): TGTGCCAGCAGTTTACGACGGGACAGCACAGATACGCAGTATTTT. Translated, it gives CASSLRRDSTDTQYF.

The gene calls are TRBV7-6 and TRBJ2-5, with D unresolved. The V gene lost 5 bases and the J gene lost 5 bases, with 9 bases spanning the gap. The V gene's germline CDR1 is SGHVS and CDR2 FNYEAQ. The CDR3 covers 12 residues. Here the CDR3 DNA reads TGTGCCAGCAGCGCCAGACCGGAGACCCAGTACTTC. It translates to CASSARPETQYF.

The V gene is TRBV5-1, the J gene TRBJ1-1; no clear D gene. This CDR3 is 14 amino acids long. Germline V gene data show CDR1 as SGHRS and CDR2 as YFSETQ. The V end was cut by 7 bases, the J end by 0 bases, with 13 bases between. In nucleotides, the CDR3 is TGCGCCAGCTCCCCCGGGAGCATGAACACTGAAGCTTTCTTT. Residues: CASSPGSMNTEAFF.

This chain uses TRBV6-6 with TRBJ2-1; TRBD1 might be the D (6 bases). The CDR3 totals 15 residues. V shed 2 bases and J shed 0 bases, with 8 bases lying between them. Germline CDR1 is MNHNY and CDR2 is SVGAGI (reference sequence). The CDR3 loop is CASSYVGGSYNEQFF. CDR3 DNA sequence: TGTGCCAGCAGTTACGTAGGGGGCTCCTACAATGAGCAGTTCTTC.

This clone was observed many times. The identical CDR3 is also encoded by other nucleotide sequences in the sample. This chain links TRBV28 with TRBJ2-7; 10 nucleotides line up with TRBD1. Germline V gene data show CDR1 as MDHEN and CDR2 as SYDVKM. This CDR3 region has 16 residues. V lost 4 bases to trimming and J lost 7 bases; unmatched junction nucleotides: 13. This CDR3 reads CASSSPPGQGSGEQYF. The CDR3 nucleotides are TGTGCCAGCAGTTCCCCTCCGGGACAGGGGTCCGGGGAGCAGTACTTC. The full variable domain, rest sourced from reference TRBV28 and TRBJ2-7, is DVKVTQSSRYLVKRTGEKVFLECVQDMDHENMFWYRQDPGLGLRLIYFSYDVKMKEKGDIPEGYSVSREKKERFSLILESASTNQTSMYLCASSSPPGQGSGEQYFGPGTRLTVT.